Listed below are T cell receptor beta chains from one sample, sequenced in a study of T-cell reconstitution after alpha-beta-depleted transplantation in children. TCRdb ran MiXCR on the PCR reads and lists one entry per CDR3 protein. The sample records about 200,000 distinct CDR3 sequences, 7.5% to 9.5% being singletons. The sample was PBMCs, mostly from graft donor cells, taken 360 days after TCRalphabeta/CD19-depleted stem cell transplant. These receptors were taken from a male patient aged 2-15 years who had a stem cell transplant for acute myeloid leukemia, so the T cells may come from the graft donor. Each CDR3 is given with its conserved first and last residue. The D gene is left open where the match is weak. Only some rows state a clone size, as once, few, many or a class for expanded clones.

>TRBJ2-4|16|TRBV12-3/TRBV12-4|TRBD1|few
TGTGCCAGCAGTCCGCGACAGGGGCTAGCCAAAAACATTCAGTACTTC
CASSPRQGLAKNIQYF
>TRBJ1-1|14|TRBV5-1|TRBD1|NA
TGCGCCAGCAGTTCCGGGACAGGGGTCGCTGAAGCTTTCTTT
CASSSGTGVAEAFF
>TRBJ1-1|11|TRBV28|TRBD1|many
TGTGCCAGCAGCCCAGGGGGTGGAGCTTTCTTT
CASSPGGGAFF
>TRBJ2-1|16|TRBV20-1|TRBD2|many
TGCAGTGCTAGGGCTAGCGGGAGACTCCCCTACAATGAGCAGTTCTTC
CSARASGRLPYNEQFF
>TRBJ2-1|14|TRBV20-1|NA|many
TGCAGTGCTAGTGCCGGAGGAGTGGTCAATGAGCAGTTCTTC
CSASAGGVVNEQFF
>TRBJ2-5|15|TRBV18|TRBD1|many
TGTGCCAGCTCAACCGGGACAGGGGGTCTAGAGACCCAGTACTTC
CASSTGTGGLETQYF
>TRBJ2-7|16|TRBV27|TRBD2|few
TGTGCCAGCAGTGGGCCGGGGGGGTTTAGCTCCTACGAGCAGTACTTC
CASSGPGGFSSYEQYF
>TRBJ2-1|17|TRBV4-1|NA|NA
TGCGCCAGCAGCCAGGCAACAGGGATAGTAGGGTCGAATGAGCAGTTCTTC
CASSQATGIVGSNEQFF
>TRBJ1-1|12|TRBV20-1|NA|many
TGCAGTGCTAGTGGTAGGAACACTGAAGCTTTCTTT
CSASGRNTEAFF
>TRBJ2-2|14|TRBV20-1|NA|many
TGCAGTGCTAGGAACGGAGAGCAGTTCGGGGAGCTGTTTTTT
CSARNGEQFGELFF
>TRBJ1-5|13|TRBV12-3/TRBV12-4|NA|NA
TGTGCCAGCAGTTTCCAGTTCCTTGGGCCCCAGCATTTT
CASSFQFLGPQHF
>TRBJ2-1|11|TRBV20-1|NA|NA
TGCAGTGCTAGCCTCGGTACTGAGCAGTTCTTC
CSASLGTEQFF
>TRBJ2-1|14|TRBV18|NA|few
TGTGCCAGCTCACCACTAGACAGCTACAATGAGCAGTTCTTC
CASSPLDSYNEQFF
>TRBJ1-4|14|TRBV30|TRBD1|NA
TGTGCCTCCGCAACCGGGACAGGAGCGGAAGGTTTGTTTTTT
CASATGTGAEGLFF
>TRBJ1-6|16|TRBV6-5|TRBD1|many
TGTGCCAGCAGTTACTCTCAGGGGGCTGGGGATTCACCCCTCCACTTT
CASSYSQGAGDSPLHF
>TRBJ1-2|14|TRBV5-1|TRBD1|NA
TGCGCCAGCAGCTTGGGGGACAGGGGGAGCGGCTACACCTTC
CASSLGDRGSGYTF
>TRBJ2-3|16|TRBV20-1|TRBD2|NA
TGCAGTGCTAGATTCGGCGGGGGGCTAGGGACAGATACGCAGTATTTT
CSARFGGGLGTDTQYF
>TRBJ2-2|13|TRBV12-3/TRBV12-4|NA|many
TGTGCCAGCAGCTTAAGGGGTCCCGGGGAGCTGTTTTTT
CASSLRGPGELFF
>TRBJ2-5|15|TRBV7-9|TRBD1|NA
TGTGCCAGCAGCCCACCCAGGGGGCTGATCGAGACCCAGTACTTC
CASSPPRGLIETQYF
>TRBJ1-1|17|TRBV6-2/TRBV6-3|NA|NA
TGTGCCAGCAGTTACCGACTAGGGACCTCCCTGAACACTGAAGCTTTCTTT
CASSYRLGTSLNTEAFF
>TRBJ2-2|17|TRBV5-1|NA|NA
TGCGCCAGCAGCTTGGCCGGTCGGCCGACAGGTCCCGGGGAGCTGTTTTTT
CASSLAGRPTGPGELFF
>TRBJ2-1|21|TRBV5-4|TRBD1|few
TGTGCCAGCAGCTTGTCCCCGACAGGGGAAAGATCAGCCGGCTCCTACAATGAGCAGTTCTTC
CASSLSPTGERSAGSYNEQFF
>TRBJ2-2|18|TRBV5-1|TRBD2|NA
TGCGCCAGCAGCTTGGCCTCTGCGGGGGGGCCGATCGCCGGGGAGCTGTTTTTT
CASSLASAGGPIAGELFF
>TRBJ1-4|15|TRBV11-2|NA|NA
TGTGCCAGCAGCTTAGGGCAGATGCTTAATGAAAAACTGTTTTTT
CASSLGQMLNEKLFF
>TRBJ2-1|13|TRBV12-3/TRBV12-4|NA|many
TGTGCCAGCAGTTTAGCGTTCGGGGATGAGCAGTTCTTC
CASSLAFGDEQFF
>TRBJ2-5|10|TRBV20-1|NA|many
TGCAGTGCTGCCTTGGAGACCCAGTACTTC
CSAALETQYF
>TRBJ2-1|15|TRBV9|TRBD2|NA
TGTGCCAGCAGCGCTAGCGGGGGCAACTACAATGAGCAGTTCTTC
CASSASGGNYNEQFF
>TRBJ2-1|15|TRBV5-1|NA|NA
TGCGCCAGCAGCTTGGCAGGGGCGTACTACAATGAGCAGTTCTTC
CASSLAGAYYNEQFF
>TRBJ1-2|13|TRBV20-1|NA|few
TGCAGTGCTAGTCAAAGGGCGGACTATGGCTACACCTTC
CSASQRADYGYTF
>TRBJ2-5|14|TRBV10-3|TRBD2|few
TGTGCCATCAGTGAGTCGAACGGGGAGGGGACCCAGTACTTC
CAISESNGEGTQYF
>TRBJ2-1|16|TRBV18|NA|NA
TGTGCCAGCTCACCACCGTCACAGGGAGGGTTCCATGAGCAGTTCTTC
CASSPPSQGGFHEQFF
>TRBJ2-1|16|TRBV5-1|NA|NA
TGCGCCAGCTCGATGACCGCGACCTTATTGAACAATGAGCAGTTCTTC
CASSMTATLLNNEQFF
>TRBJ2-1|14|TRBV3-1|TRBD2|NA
TGTGCCAGCAACCTTAGCGGGAAAGGGAATGAGCAGTTCTTC
CASNLSGKGNEQFF
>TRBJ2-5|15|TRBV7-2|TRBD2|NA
TGTGCCAGCAGCTTAGTAGCGGGGGGACCAGAGACCCAGTACTTC
CASSLVAGGPETQYF
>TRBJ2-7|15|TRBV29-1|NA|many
TGCAGCGTTGGGGGGGCGGAGACCCTTTTAAGGAAGCAGTACTTC
CSVGGAETLLRKQYF
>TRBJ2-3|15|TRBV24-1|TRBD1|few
TGTGCCACCAATCCGGGACAGGTTAATAAGAATACGCAGTATTTT
CATNPGQVNKNTQYF
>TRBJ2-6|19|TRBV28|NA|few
TGTGCCAGCAGGGGAAGGTTCTTGTCCTTCCCCTCTGGGGCCAACGTCCTGACTTTC
CASRGRFLSFPSGANVLTF
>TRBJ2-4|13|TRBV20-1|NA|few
TGCAGTGCTAAGAAGTTAGCCAAAAACATTCAGTACTTC
CSAKKLAKNIQYF
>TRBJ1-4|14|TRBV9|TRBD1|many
TGTGCCAGCAGCGCGGACAGGGGGCGTGAAAAACTGTTTTTT
CASSADRGREKLFF